The clone carrying this T cell receptor beta chain occurred a few times. In the original analysis: Reference gene primer amplification in the assay estimated nucleated cell counts. The method was immunoSEQ multiplex PCR; TCRdb's version includes in-frame clones alone and lacks a portion of them. The V and J calls and clone size come from that table; D and trimming were worked out from the DNA. The sample includes around 260,000 clones, approximately 84% seen only once; the top ten take 15% to 19%. The data originate from a study of blood T cell repertoires in COVID-19. Overall study context: Whether acute or convalescent, the COVID-19 samples came from the United States, Italy and Spain.

Enrolled during active infection, Seattle patients were then followed longitudinally. With 6 bases clipped from V and 5 bases from J, the junction kept 7 bases outside the gene matches. Germline V lookup: CDR1 MDHEN, CDR2 SYDVKM. The CDR3 loop spans 15 amino acids. This chain joins TRBV28 and TRBJ2-5; 12 nucleotides line up with TRBD2. This TCR was recovered from a person in their 70s with COVID-19, enrolled during active disease. Source material: peripheral blood. The CDR3 sequence: CASSFTSGGRETQYF. CDR3 coding DNA: TGTGCCAGCAGCTTTACTAGCGGGGGGAGGGAGACCCAGTACTTC.